One and the same sample provided the 21 T cell receptor beta chains below, sequenced in a study of post-analysis software for immune sequencing data. General study results and limits: In patients, TRBV5-6, TRBV5-1 and TRBV20-1 belonged to five TRBV segments found more frequently than in controls.

Unique molecular identifiers tagged the TCR beta cDNA libraries. TCRdb reanalysed the PCR reads using MiXCR and keeps one entry per CDR3 protein. The sample shows 650,000 to 850,000 distinct CDR3 sequences, around 42% of them seen only once. Antigens for these TCRs are unknown. Material: blood. These receptors all stem from a girl aged 10-17 years with multiple sclerosis.

This clonotype was observed a few times. The CDR3 region is CSARDEKLAGRSEQYF. CDR3 DNA: TGCAGTGCTAGAGATGAGAAACTAGCGGGGCGATCCGAGCAGTACTTC. The chain has TRBV20-1 and TRBJ2-5, with TRBD2 matching 10 bases. The last part of the DNA fits TRBJ2-7 better; the J call may be wrong. This CDR3 is built from 16 residues. Germline CDR1 and CDR2: DFQATT and SNEGSKA (reference sequence).

V gene TRBV2 combines with J gene TRBJ1-1, with D perhaps TRBD1 (5 bases). Germline loops: CDR1 SNHLY, CDR2 FYNNEI. The CDR3 spans 15 residues. V dropped 7 bases and J dropped 7 bases, with 22 bases sitting between them. The CDR3 region is CASMEARRKGNEAFF. The CDR3 DNA reads TGTGCCAGCATGGAGGCCCGGCGAAAGGGGAATGAAGCTTTCTTT.

The chain has TRBV20-1 and TRBJ2-1; TRBD1 or TRBD2 may be the D gene (5 bases each). V lost 6 bases, J lost 5 bases, and 20 bases lay in between. Germline values: CDR1 DFQATT, CDR2 SNEGSKA (reference sequence). CDR3 length: 15 residues. The CDR3 region has the DNA TGCAGTGCGGGGTGGGCCGGGACGACTAACAATGAGCAGTTCTTC. Translation gives CSAGWAGTTNNEQFF.

The chain employs TRBV4-2 and TRBJ2-7; 12 nucleotides align to TRBD2. Germline V gene sequence: CDR1 LGHNA, CDR2 YNFKEQ. Trimming cost V 3 bases and J 4 bases; bases outside gene matches: 4. The CDR3 has 15 residues. The chain's CDR3 is CASSQPGLAGYEQYF. CDR3 coding DNA: TGTGCCAGCAGCCAGCCCGGACTAGCGGGATACGAGCAGTACTTC.

The genes are TRBV4-3 and TRBJ2-7; 7 nucleotides line up with TRBD2. Looked up from germline, CDR1 is LGHNA and CDR2 is YSLEER. CDR3 length equals 16 residues. Unmatched junction bases numbered 10, after V lost 4 bases and J lost 1 base. The CDR3 DNA is TGCGCCAGCAGCCGAGACCACGGGAGGACGTCCTACGAGCAGTACTTC. This gives the protein CASSRDHGRTSYEQYF.

The gene calls are TRBV29-1 and TRBJ2-3; 9 positions match TRBD2. Germline CDR1 and CDR2: SQVTM and ANQGSEA. V lost 1 base, J lost 13 bases, and 3 bases stayed unmatched. The CDR3 contains 11 residues. The CDR3 sequence is CSVEGLAGEYF. The CDR3, as DNA: TGCAGCGTTGAAGGGTTAGCGGGGGAGTATTTT.

V gene TRBV5-8 combines with J gene TRBJ2-5, with 9 positions matching TRBD2. Trimming cost V 2 bases and J 4 bases; bases outside gene matches: 9. The germline V gene has CDR1 SGHTS and CDR2 YDEGEE. The length of the CDR3 is 16 residues. CDR3 nucleotide sequence: TGTGCCAGCAGCTTCGGCCTAGCGGGGCGCAGAGAGACCCAGTACTTC. Protein sequence: CASSFGLAGRRETQYF.

This clonotype turned up a few times. The rearrangement joins TRBV20-1 to TRBJ1-1; tentatively, D is TRBD1 (5 bases). Between the trimmed V and J ends, which lost 0 bases and 12 bases, there was a span of 20 bases. Per germline, CDR1 DFQATT and CDR2 SNEGSKA (reference sequence). This CDR3 is 14 amino acids long. This CDR3 is CSARDGTSGVKPFF. CDR3 nucleotide sequence: TGCAGTGCTAGAGATGGGACTTCGGGGGTTAAGCCTTTCTTT.

This clonotype was detected only a few times. This chain uses TRBV24-1 with TRBJ2-3; D might be TRBD1 (6 bases). V lost 9 bases, J lost 0 bases, and 12 bases lay in between. This CDR3 comprises 14 residues. The V gene's germline CDR1 is KGHDR and CDR2 SFDVKD. For the CDR3, the DNA is TGTGCCACCGGGGACACTCGCAGCACAGATACGCAGTATTTT. It specifies CATGDTRSTDTQYF.

This clonotype was seen a few times. CDR3 nucleotide sequence: TGTGCCATCAGTGAGTCAGTCCAAGAGACCCAGTACTTC. Encoded protein: CAISESVQETQYF. The V gene is TRBV10-3, the J gene TRBJ2-4, with D unresolved. The J call may be faulty, since TRBJ2-5 better matches the DNA end. The CDR3 totals 13 residues. CDR1 and CDR2 (germline): ENHRY, SYGVKD.

Notes on this clonotype: At one boundary the junction diverges from the germline segment, which might be a read error. The rearrangement links TRBV5-1 to TRBJ2-1; unclear D gene. This CDR3 has 14 residues. The germline gives CDR1 SGHRS, CDR2 YFSETQ. CDR3 DNA: TGCGCCGGCAGTCTTGCCCGTACCATGGGCGAGCAGTTCTTC. As protein: CAGSLARTMGEQFF.

This clonotype was detected many times. The chain links TRBV29-1 to TRBJ2-5; 8 bases agree with TRBD1. The CDR3 sequence is 11 residues long. Germline CDR1 reads SQVTM; CDR2 reads ANQGSEA. With V trimmed by 5 bases and J by 5 bases, 1 base remained unmatched. For the CDR3, the DNA is TGCAGCGTTACAGGGGGTGAGACCCAGTACTTC. As protein: CSVTGGETQYF.

The V and J genes are TRBV6-5 and TRBJ1-1; D perhaps matches TRBD1 (6 bases). CDR3 length: 15 amino acids. Germline V gene lookup returns CDR1 MNHEY and CDR2 SVGAGI. Trimming took off 5 bases at V and 3 bases at J, with 16 bases between the two ends. The CDR3 protein is CASSPLLRGDTEAFF. CDR3 sequence (DNA): TGTGCCAGCAGTCCCCTCCTGAGGGGGGACACTGAAGCTTTCTTT.

In this sample, this clonotype turned up a few times. V is TRBV29-1 and J is TRBJ2-3; D possibly corresponds to TRBD1 (5 bases). This CDR3 spans 13 amino acids. CDR1 is SQVTM and CDR2 is ANQGSEA in the germline V gene. V lost 0 bases and J 6 bases, leaving 10 bases between the germline ends. The CDR3 spells CSVEEPGRDTQYF. The CDR3 nucleotides are TGCAGCGTTGAAGAGCCAGGGCGGGATACGCAGTATTTT.

The chain is built from TRBV20-1 and TRBJ2-5; TRBD1 matches 7 bases. Germline CDR1 is DFQATT and CDR2 is SNEGSKA (reference sequence). The V segment lost 4 bases and the J segment 0 bases; nucleotides outside the gene matches: 8. This CDR3 has 15 amino acids. The CDR3 DNA reads TGCAGTGCTACCCCATCGACAGGGCACCAAGAGACCCAGTACTTC. This encodes CSATPSTGHQETQYF.

V and J are TRBV20-1 and TRBJ2-5; a weak D match, TRBD2 (6 bases). This CDR3 has 12 amino acids. Per germline, CDR1 DFQATT and CDR2 SNEGSKA (reference sequence). V lost 5 bases and J lost 3, with 10 bases in between. The CDR3 is CSAGPSEETQYF. CDR3 DNA sequence: TGCAGTGCTGGCCCTAGCGAAGAGACCCAGTACTTC.

The genes are TRBV5-1 and TRBJ2-1, with D tentatively TRBD2 (6 bases). Trimming removed 4 bases at V and 8 bases at J, with 25 bases between. CDR1 SGHRS and CDR2 YFSETQ come from the germline V gene. The CDR3 totals 17 residues. This chain's CDR3 is CASSLMYGGIVKYEQFF. As DNA, the CDR3 is TGCGCCAGCAGCCTGATGTATGGCGGGATCGTTAAGTATGAGCAGTTCTTC.

This sequence joins TRBV20-1 and TRBJ1-1; possible D gene TRBD1, 5 bases. The V end lost 3 bases, the J end lost 0 bases, and 8 bases lay between the germline ends. The CDR3 runs to 13 residues. From germline, CDR1 is DFQATT and CDR2 SNEGSKA (reference sequence). CDR3 in amino acids: CSARGTLNTEAFF. CDR3 nucleotides: TGCAGTGCTAGGGGGACTCTGAACACTGAAGCTTTCTTT.

The chain joins TRBV7-3 to TRBJ1-1; 10 bases agree with TRBD1. Germline CDR1 and CDR2: SGHTA and FQGTGA. Trimming at V came to 5 bases and at J to 6 bases, leaving 9 bases not matched to a gene. The CDR3 is made up of 15 amino acids. This CDR3 is CASSPRDRGLAEAFF. CDR3 nucleotides: TGTGCCAGCAGCCCTCGGGACAGGGGACTGGCTGAAGCTTTCTTT.

This clonotype was recorded a few times. This sequence joins TRBV12-3 or TRBV12-4 and TRBJ1-5; D not resolved. Trimming pared 2 bases from V and 4 bases from J, leaving 6 bases between. CDR3 length equals 13 residues. The CDR3 DNA is TGTGCCAGCAGTTTAAACGAGAATCAGCCCCAGCATTTT. Translated: CASSLNENQPQHF.

The count of this clonotype is one. The chain carries TRBV4-1 and TRBJ1-1; D uncertain. The CDR3 totals 12 residues. CDR1 is MGHRA, CDR2 YSYEKL, per germline. Between the trimmed V and J ends, which lost 3 bases and 6 bases, there was a span of 8 bases. The CDR3 protein is CASSHVNAEAFF. CDR3 nucleotides: TGCGCCAGCAGCCACGTCAACGCTGAAGCTTTCTTT.